This TCR beta chain is drawn from a study of T cell clusters in autoimmune cytopenias. Study background: A median of about 50,000 TRB reads per sample yielded a median roughly 2,500 distinct clonotypes.

TRB was amplified by touch-down multiplex PCR, primer pools A and B combined. TCRdb re-called the multiplex PCR reads; every CDR3 protein appears as one record, without DNA. The listing records around 9,500 distinct CDR3 sequences. TRB was amplified from roughly 270 ng of peripheral blood genomic DNA per sample. Considering frequency, this clonotype is medium-sized. Its cognate antigen is unknown. Study-level results: The cluster-lack signature was not seen for secondary cytopenia versus chronic lymphocytic leukemia. Primary autoimmune cytopenia patients appeared to lack physiological T cell clusters present in healthy donors. Healthy donors had roughly 3.3-fold more exclusive TRB clusters than active autoimmune hepatitis patients.

Germline V gene data show CDR1 as LNHDA and CDR2 as SQIVND (reference sequence). The CDR3 length is 14 residues. The clonotype comes from a human donor with an autoimmune cytopenia or autoimmune hepatitis (not recorded which). Sequenced material: peripheral blood. V and J are TRBV19 and TRBJ1-2. This CDR3 reads CASSMSTGTFGYTF.